This T cell receptor (beta chain) was recorded in a study of beta chain features in type 1 diabetes. Notes on the study in general: VDJ junctions from type 1 diabetes patients carried fewer insertions and larger deletions. The study found that naive, central memory and Treg TCRB repertoires appeared more similar in patients than in healthy donors. Whether TCRB rearrangement is influenced by HLA type was left unresolved in this analysis.

A word on this clone: What it binds is unknown.

Isolated RNA was reverse transcribed in full, so expressed TCRB transcripts were sequenced. Profiled with immunoSEQ multiplex PCR; TCRdb holds only in-frame clones, not every one. The sample carries fewer than 400,000 clones, 8% recorded once. This CDR3 is 11 amino acids long. Trimming took 2 bases from V and 5 from J, leaving 6 bases between them. Germline CDR1 reads DFQATT; CDR2 reads SNEGSKA (reference sequence). Averaging around 110 mL, one heparinised blood draw was given by each donor. The V gene is TRBV20-1, the J gene TRBJ1-1; no firm D call. The sample comprised central memory CD4+ T cells from blood. This receptor was taken from a woman aged 18-29 years in good health. The DNA for the CDR3 is TGCAGTGCTAGAAGGCGGACTGAAGCTTTCTTT. This sequence encodes CSARRRTEAFF.